The 22 T cell receptor beta chains below come from one sample, sequenced in a study of blood T cell repertoires in COVID-19 (dated by TCRdb to 2019 to 2021). The library was made by the immunoSEQ multiplex PCR assay. TCRdb limited this immuneACCESS table to in-frame rearrangements with V and J called. A share of clones is missing; checked studies link under half to unresolved V genes, and the rest is unexplained. For this sample there are 150,000 to 200,000 clones; approximately 87% appear just once. Roughly 3.3% of the sample goes to the ten largest clones. What was sequenced was peripheral blood. The receptors come from a young man with active or convalescent COVID-19.

The rearrangement links TRBV5-1 to TRBJ1-3; 9 positions agree with TRBD1. Germline V gives CDR1 SGHRS, CDR2 YFSETQ. The ends lost 4 bases at V and 2 bases at J; junction bases unmatched: 7. This CDR3 is built from 16 residues. The CDR3 region has the DNA TGCGCCAGCAGCGAACAGGGGGCGGCACCTGGAAACACCATATATTTT. Its protein is CASSEQGAAPGNTIYF.

This chain joins TRBV7-2 and TRBJ2-2; the match to TRBD2 covers 7 bases. Germline CDR1 is SGHTA and CDR2 is FQGNSA. This CDR3 has 15 amino acids. V lost 5 bases to trimming and J lost 1 base; unmatched junction nucleotides: 4. The CDR3 region is CASSLSGRNTGELFF. In DNA, the CDR3 is TGTGCCAGCAGCCTTAGCGGGCGGAACACCGGGGAGCTGTTTTTT.

V gene TRBV4-1 combines with J gene TRBJ2-7; 8 bases are a match to TRBD1. Germline loops: CDR1 MGHRA, CDR2 YSYEKL. The CDR3 covers 14 residues. V lost 1 base, J lost 2 bases, and 1 base stayed unmatched. The CDR3 nucleotides read TGCGCCAGCAGCCAAGGGACAGGGCCCTACGAGCAGTACGTC. Translation: CASSQGTGPYEQYV.

The chain carries TRBV27 and TRBJ2-1; 8 bases map to TRBD1. CDR1 is MNHEY, CDR2 SMNVEV, per germline (reference sequence). CDR3 length: 15 residues. The V and J ends lost 2 bases and 5 bases, in that order; junction bases with no gene match: 5. CDR3 DNA: TGTGCCAGCAGTTTAAGACAGGGGTCCCACAATGAGCAGTTCTTC. Encoded protein: CASSLRQGSHNEQFF.

The chain joins TRBV19 to TRBJ1-4; D is undetermined. The V gene lost 5 bases and the J gene lost 0 bases, with 10 bases spanning the gap. Looked up from germline, CDR1 is LNHDA and CDR2 is SQIVND (reference sequence). The CDR3 loop spans 15 amino acids. The DNA of the CDR3 is TGTGCCAGTAGTGGAGAGTACGCAACTAATGAAAAACTGTTTTTT. Translation: CASSGEYATNEKLFF.

The chain combines TRBV9 with TRBJ1-6; TRBD1 agrees at 8 bases. The J segment lost 5 bases and the V segment lost 2 bases, leaving 6 bases of the junction unmatched. The CDR3 extends over 16 amino acids. Germline V gene data show CDR1 as SGDLS and CDR2 as YYNGEE. The CDR3 loop is CASSVRPGQDNSPLHF. The CDR3 region has the DNA TGTGCCAGCAGCGTTAGGCCGGGACAGGATAATTCACCCCTCCACTTT.

The V call is TRBV7-9, the J call TRBJ2-2; D not certain. The CDR3 totals 15 residues. Looked up from germline, CDR1 is SEHNR and CDR2 is FQNEAQ (reference sequence). V lost 2 bases, J lost 2 bases, and 9 bases lay in between. CDR3 loop: CASSLLGQNTGELFF. The CDR3 nucleotides read TGTGCCAGCAGCTTACTGGGCCAAAACACCGGGGAGCTGTTTTTT.

This clone has a handful of counts. The chain combines TRBV28 with TRBJ1-5; 7 bases match TRBD1. Per the germline V gene, CDR1 is MDHEN and CDR2 is SYDVKM. V trimming: 6 bases; J trimming: 15 bases; junction bases outside the gene matches: 8. CDR3 length: 11 residues. The CDR3, as DNA: TGTGCCAGCAGCCGGGTGCAGGGGGTGCATTTT. This translates into CASSRVQGVHF.

The chain combines TRBV4-2 with TRBJ1-1; 7 bases map to TRBD1. The CDR3 is 18 amino acids. Germline values: CDR1 LGHNA, CDR2 YNFKEQ. The trim removed 1 base at V and 1 base at J, leaving 12 bases unmatched. The CDR3 bases are TGTGCCAGCAGCCAAGTATCGGGGTGGACAGGCCCGAACACTGAAGCTTTCTTT. Translating it yields CASSQVSGWTGPNTEAFF.

To note about this clone: Different DNA sequences within this sample yield the same CDR3. CDR3 sequence reads: CASCRGSNYGYTF. As DNA, the CDR3 is TGTGCCAGCTGCAGGGGGTCCAACTATGGCTACACCTTC. V is TRBV13 and J is TRBJ1-2; TRBD1 agrees at 7 bases. Germline V CDR1 and CDR2: PRHDT, FYEKMQ (reference sequence). The V gene end was trimmed by 8 bases and the J gene end by 2 bases; junction bases not matched to a gene: 5. The CDR3 is 13 residues long.

V usage is TRBV20-1 and J usage is TRBJ1-2; D gene ambiguous. The CDR3 has 11 amino acids. The V gene's germline CDR1 is DFQATT and CDR2 SNEGSKA (reference sequence). In DNA, the CDR3 is TGCACCCTTAGGACGGGGTTTGGCTACACCTTC. The encoded protein is CTLRTGFGYTF.

The V and J genes are TRBV7-9 and TRBJ2-1; D unclear. Germline V gene sequence: CDR1 SEHNR, CDR2 FQNEAQ (reference sequence). Trimming removed 5 bases from V and 4 bases from J, with 6 bases in between. The CDR3 loop spans 12 amino acids. The CDR3 is CASSLPYNEQFF. The DNA for the CDR3 is TGTGCCAGCAGCCTCCCGTACAATGAGCAGTTCTTC.

J is TRBJ1-4 and V is TRBV7-9; 8 nucleotides agree with TRBD1. This CDR3 has 18 amino acids. With V trimmed by 4 bases and J by 0 bases, 10 bases remained unmatched. Germline assignment: CDR1 SEHNR and CDR2 FQNEAQ (reference sequence). CDR3 residues: CASSSDREVRATNEKLFF. CDR3 coding DNA: TGTGCCAGCAGCTCGGACAGGGAGGTTCGTGCAACTAATGAAAAACTGTTTTTT.

V is TRBV5-4 and J is TRBJ2-5, with D possibly being TRBD2 (6 bases). CDR3 length equals 14 residues. CDR1 is SGHNT, CDR2 YYREEE, per germline (reference sequence). V shed 3 bases and J shed 4 bases, with 13 bases lying between them. The CDR3 loop is CASSSPRDSETQYF. CDR3 nucleotide sequence: TGTGCCAGCAGCTCACCCAGGGACTCAGAGACCCAGTACTTC.

The chain couples TRBV25-1 to TRBJ1-1; the D gene is possibly TRBD1 (6 bases). Germline V CDR1 and CDR2: MGHDK, SYGVNS. This CDR3 spans 15 amino acids. Trimming took 4 bases from V and 10 from J, leaving 22 bases between them. For the CDR3, the DNA is TGTGCCAGCAGTGGACCCGGCGGGGGCCGGGTGGGAGCTTTCTTT. Translation: CASSGPGGGRVGAFF.

This chain links TRBV10-3 with TRBJ2-5; tentative D call: TRBD1 (5 bases). The V end was cut by 3 bases, the J end by 5 bases, with 13 bases between. The germline CDR1 and CDR2 sequences are ENHRY and SYGVKD. This CDR3 comprises 14 residues. In nucleotides, the CDR3 is TGTGCCATCAGTGATGGCCAGGGTAGTGAGACCCAGTACTTC. Translating it yields CAISDGQGSETQYF.

This clone appeared a few times. The rearrangement uses TRBV7-2 and TRBJ1-4; no clear D gene. Trimming pared 6 bases from V and 0 bases from J, leaving 14 bases between. Germline V CDR1 and CDR2: SGHTA, FQGNSA. The CDR3 spans 16 residues. CDR3 nucleotide sequence: TGTGCCAGCAGTTTCCCCTTGGAGGCAACTAATGAAAAACTGTTTTTT. It encodes CASSFPLEATNEKLFF.

The chain joins TRBV29-1 to TRBJ2-3, with D uncertain. V lost 3 bases and J 5 bases, leaving 12 bases between the germline ends. Germline assignment: CDR1 SQVTM and CDR2 ANQGSEA. CDR3 length: 13 residues. The CDR3 DNA reads TGCAGCGTTGATCCAAACGAGCAAGATACGCAGTATTTT. It specifies CSVDPNEQDTQYF.

This clone was observed a few times. This chain uses TRBV11-2 with TRBJ1-3, with 8 bases fitting TRBD1. This CDR3 contains 14 residues. The germline gives CDR1 SGHAT, CDR2 FQNNGV. J lost 5 bases, V lost 5 bases, and 5 bases had no gene match. The CDR3 region has the DNA TGTGCCAGCAGCCACCGGACAGGGAGAAACACCATATATTTT. Translation gives CASSHRTGRNTIYF.

This chain joins TRBV9 and TRBJ2-7; D is uncertain. Deletions cut 2 bases from V and 1 base from J, with 13 bases between. CDR1 and CDR2 from the germline V gene are SGDLS and YYNGEE. The CDR3 is 15 residues long. As DNA, the CDR3 is TGTGCCAGCAGCGTTGGAACTACAACGTCCTACGAGCAGTACTTC. Translation: CASSVGTTTSYEQYF. Filled out from reference TRBV9 and TRBJ2-7, the complete variable domain reads DSGVTQTPKHLITATGQRVTLRCSPRSGDLSVYWYQQSLDQGLQFLIQYYNGEERAKGNILERFSAQQFPDLHSELNLSSLELGDSALYFCASSVGTTTSYEQYFGPGTRLTVT.

The chain employs TRBV15 and TRBJ2-3, with 9 bases lining up with TRBD2. The V gene's germline CDR1 is LNHNV and CDR2 YYDKDF (reference sequence). The ends lost 1 base at V and 2 bases at J; junction bases unmatched: 4. This CDR3 region has 16 residues. The CDR3 loop is CATSRVGGGATDTQYF. The CDR3 bases are TGTGCCACCAGCAGAGTAGGCGGGGGGGCCACAGATACGCAGTATTTT.

The chain joins TRBV5-5 to TRBJ2-3; D is perhaps TRBD1 (6 bases). Germline V lookup: CDR1 SGHKS, CDR2 YYEKEE (reference sequence). Trimming removed 5 bases at V and 5 bases at J, with 15 bases between. The CDR3 consists of 14 residues. The CDR3 DNA reads as TGTGCCAGCAGTTTACAGGGACCAGGAGATACGCAGTATTTT. Residues: CASSLQGPGDTQYF.